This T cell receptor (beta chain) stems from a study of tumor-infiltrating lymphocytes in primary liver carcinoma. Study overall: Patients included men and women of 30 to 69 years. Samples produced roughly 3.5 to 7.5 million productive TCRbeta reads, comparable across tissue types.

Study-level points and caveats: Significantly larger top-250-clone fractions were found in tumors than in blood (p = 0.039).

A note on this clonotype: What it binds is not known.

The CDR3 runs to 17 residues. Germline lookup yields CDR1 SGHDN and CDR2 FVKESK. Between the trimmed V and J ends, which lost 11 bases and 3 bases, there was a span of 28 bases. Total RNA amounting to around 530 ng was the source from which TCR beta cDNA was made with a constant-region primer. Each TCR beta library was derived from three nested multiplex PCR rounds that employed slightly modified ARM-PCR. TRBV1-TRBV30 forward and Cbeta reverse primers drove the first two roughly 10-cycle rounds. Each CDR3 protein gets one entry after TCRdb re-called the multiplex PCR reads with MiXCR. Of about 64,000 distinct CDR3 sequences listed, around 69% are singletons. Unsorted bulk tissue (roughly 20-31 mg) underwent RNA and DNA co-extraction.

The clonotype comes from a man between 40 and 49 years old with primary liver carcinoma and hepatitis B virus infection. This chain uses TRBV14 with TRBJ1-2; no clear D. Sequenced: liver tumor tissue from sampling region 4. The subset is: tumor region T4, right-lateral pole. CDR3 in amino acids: CAGSQRYHPQEHYGYTF. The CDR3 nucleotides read TGTGCCGGTAGCCAACGATATCACCCTCAAGAGCACTATGGCTACACCTTC.